This TCR beta chain comes out of a study of vaccination and CD4 T cells after COVID-19 (dated by TCRdb to the early 2020s). Context from the whole study: Every convalescent patient had a positive nasal swab PCR test for SARS-CoV-2, with mild disease in nine or ten patients and severe disease in one. In the convalescent cohort there were six males and four females, among whom were two Hispanic individuals, seven Caucasians, two Asians and one multiracial person. In roughly 10 COVID-19 convalescent patients and several infection-naive healthy vaccine recipients, the spike-specific CD4+ TCR repertoire before mRNA vaccination was compared with the repertoire after mRNA vaccination. Post-COVID blood samples were collected from convalescent patients a median of approximately 100 days after diagnosis, with a range of about 30 to 180 days. Participants got two doses of the Pfizer-BioNTech BNT162b2 vaccine (n=8) or two doses of the Moderna mRNA-1273 vaccine (n=2). Post-vaccine blood samples were obtained a median of about 72 days after the second vaccine dose, with a range of about 13 to 250 days. Paper-wide results and their limitations: Of the vaccine-specific clones found in convalescent patients, nearly all (304 of 307) were mono-reactive for SARS-CoV-2 spike instead of being cross-reactive with common cold coronaviruses. The median count of SARS-CoV-2-reactive clonotypes went up from 21 after infection to about 40 after vaccination, although the change was not significant. The number of convalescent patients in the study was relatively small, and the study did not examine early timepoints following natural infection. In convalescent patients, a median approximately 83% of post-vaccine SARS-CoV-2-reactive clones were detected only after vaccination, suggesting vaccine-specific priming.

Library preparation employed PCR. TCRdb names Illumina iSeq 100 as the instrument used. The authors' pipeline ran thus. Non-productive sequences were filtered out, and CDR3s that did not start with C, did not end with F or W, or were shorter than 7 amino acids were discarded. CDR3 homology was assessed with Levenshtein distances (stringdist) and unrooted phylogenetic trees (ape) in R version 3.6.1. TCRdb ran its own pipeline on the public reads, namely fastp trimming at Q25 and MiXCR clone calling, and kept in-frame beta chains. A single entry per CDR3 protein holds the most common genes and DNA from its merged rows. TCRdb's processing, not the study's, gives the V and J calls here. Across this sample there are 13,000 to 15,000 distinct CDR3 sequences, with over 65% seen only once. 1.1% of the sample comes from the top ten. This clonotype was detected only a few times. No cognate antigen has been identified for it. The input lacks base qualities; no much larger clone sits a single base away.

Its CDR3 holds 15 amino acids, cysteine through phenylalanine. The entry retains the CDR3 DNA only, 45 bases that are in frame from base 1. At the junction V is shortened by 3 bases and J by 3 bases; bases outside the gene matches: 3. The positive SARS-CoV-2 PCR tests of the convalescent patients were dated from March to December 2020, before the Alpha, Beta and Delta variants emerged in the United States. PBMCs were separated from whole blood using Ficoll-Paque Plus gradient centrifugation and then either used fresh or cryopreserved at -140C. The V and J genes are TRBV12-3 or TRBV12-4 and TRBJ2-1, and TRBD1 matches 9 of the central bases. The sample consisted of CD4+ T cells from blood, taken after SARS-CoV-2 vaccination. The origin of this receptor is a human donor who had recovered from COVID-19. The CDR3 amino acid sequence is: CASSLDRGYYNEQFF. At the DNA level, the sequence is TGTGCCAGCAGTTTGGACAGGGGTTACTACAATGAGCAGTTCTTC.